Included here is one T cell receptor beta chain sequence, with context. This sample was taken from a study of blood T cell repertoires in COVID-19. The overall study: Whether acute or convalescent, the COVID-19 samples came from the United States, Italy and Spain.

Clones were read by immunoSEQ multiplex PCR, and TCRdb kept only the in-frame ones, dropping some. The data show approximately 140,000 clones, around 87% seen once. V shed 2 bases and J shed 0 bases, with 10 bases lying between them. The CDR3 loop spans 15 amino acids. CDR1 and CDR2 from the germline V gene are MNHEY and SVGAGI. Sequencing was done on a sample of peripheral blood. The clonotype originates from a woman in her thirties or forties with acute or convalescent COVID-19. This chain joins TRBV6-5 and TRBJ1-1; a weak D match, TRBD1 (5 bases). The CDR3 sequence is CASSYDTGLNTEAFF. As DNA, the CDR3 is TGTGCCAGCAGTTACGATACAGGTCTGAACACTGAAGCTTTCTTT.